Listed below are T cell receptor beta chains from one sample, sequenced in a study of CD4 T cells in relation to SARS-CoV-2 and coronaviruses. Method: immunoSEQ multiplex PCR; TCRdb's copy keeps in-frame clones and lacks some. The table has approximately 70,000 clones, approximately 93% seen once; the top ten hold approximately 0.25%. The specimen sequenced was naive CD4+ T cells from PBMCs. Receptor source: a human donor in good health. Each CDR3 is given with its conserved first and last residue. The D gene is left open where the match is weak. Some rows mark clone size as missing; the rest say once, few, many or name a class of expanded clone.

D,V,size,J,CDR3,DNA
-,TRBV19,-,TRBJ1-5,CASNPGQGNQPQHF,TGTGCCAGTAACCCGGGGCAGGGCAATCAGCCCCAGCATTTT
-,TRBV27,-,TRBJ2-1,CASSLKTGDLYNEQFF,TGTGCCAGCAGTTTAAAAACGGGAGATCTCTACAATGAGCAGTTCTTC
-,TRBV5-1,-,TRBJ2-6,CASSLEPPSGANVLTF,TGCGCCAGCAGCTTGGAACCCCCCTCTGGGGCCAACGTCCTGACTTTC
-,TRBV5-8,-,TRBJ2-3,CASSLQGSDTQYF,TGTGCCAGCAGCTTGCAGGGGTCAGATACGCAGTATTTT
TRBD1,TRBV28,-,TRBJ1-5,CASSPHRGGRFNQPQHF,TGTGCCAGCAGCCCTCACAGGGGGGGGAGATTTAATCAGCCCCAGCATTTT
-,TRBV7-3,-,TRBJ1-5,CASSLDGNQPQHF,TGTGCCAGCAGCTTAGACGGGAATCAGCCCCAGCATTTT
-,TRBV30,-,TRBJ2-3,CAWSLRAAQYF,TGTGCCTGGAGTCTGAGGGCCGCGCAGTATTTT
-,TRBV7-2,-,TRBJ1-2,CASSLARGYGYTF,TGTGCCAGCAGCTTAGCCAGGGGCTATGGCTACACCTTC
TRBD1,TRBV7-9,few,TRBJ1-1,CASNLQGARTEAFF,TGTGCCAGCAACCTCCAGGGGGCTAGGACTGAAGCTTTCTTT
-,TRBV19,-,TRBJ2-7,CASSLSTGSYEQYF,TGTGCCAGTAGTCTCTCGACAGGATCCTACGAGCAGTACTTC
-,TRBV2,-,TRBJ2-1,CASSEAAPGYYNEQFF,TGTGCCAGCAGTGAAGCGGCACCCGGGTACTACAATGAGCAGTTCTTC
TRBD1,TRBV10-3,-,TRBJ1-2,CAISSGGTGNDYGYTF,TGTGCCATCAGTTCGGGAGGGACAGGGAATGATTATGGCTACACCTTC
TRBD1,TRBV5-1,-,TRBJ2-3,CASSLGQGGSTDTQYF,TGCGCCAGCAGCCTAGGACAGGGGGGCTCCACAGATACGCAGTATTTT
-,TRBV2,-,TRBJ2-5,CASSKGRETQYF,TGTGCCAGCAGTAAGGGGAGGGAGACCCAGTACTTC
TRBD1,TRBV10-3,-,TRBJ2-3,CAIRTGRSTDTQYF,TGTGCCATTAGGACAGGGAGGAGCACAGATACGCAGTATTTT
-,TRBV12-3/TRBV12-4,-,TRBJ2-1,CASSLTSNEQFF,TGTGCCAGCAGCTTGACTAGCAATGAGCAGTTCTTC
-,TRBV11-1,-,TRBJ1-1,CASTLRQNTEAFF,TGTGCCAGCACCTTGAGGCAGAACACTGAAGCTTTCTTT
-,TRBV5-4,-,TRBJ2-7,CASSLEVTYEQYF,TGTGCCAGCAGCTTGGAAGTGACCTACGAGCAGTACTTC
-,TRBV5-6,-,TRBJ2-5,CASSLGGVQETQYF,TGTGCCAGCAGCTTGGGAGGGGTACAAGAGACCCAGTACTTC
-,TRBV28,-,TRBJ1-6,CASSSGKDDSPLHF,TGTGCCAGCAGTTCAGGGAAGGATGATTCACCCCTCCACTTT
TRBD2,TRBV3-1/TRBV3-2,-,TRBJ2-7,CASSQRTSGEQYF,TGTGCCAGCAGCCAACGGACTAGCGGGGAGCAGTACTTC
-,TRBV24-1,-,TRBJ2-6,CATSAGNVLGTNVLTF,TGTGCCACCAGTGCTGGCAATGTGTTAGGGACCAACGTCCTGACTTTC
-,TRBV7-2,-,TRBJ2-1,CASSPWTGANEQFF,TGTGCCAGCAGCCCATGGACTGGAGCCAATGAGCAGTTCTTC
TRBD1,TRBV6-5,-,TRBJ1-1,CASRPGQSNTEAFF,TGTGCCAGCAGGCCGGGACAGAGTAACACTGAAGCTTTCTTT
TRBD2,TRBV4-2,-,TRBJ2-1,CASSQAGASGSLDEQFF,TGTGCCAGCAGCCAAGCTGGGGCTAGCGGGAGCTTGGATGAGCAGTTCTTC
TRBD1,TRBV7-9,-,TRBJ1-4,CASSLRTGVNEKLFF,TGTGCCAGCAGCCTACGGACAGGGGTAAATGAAAAACTGTTTTTT
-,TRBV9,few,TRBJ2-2,CASSVLHSNTGELFF,TGTGCCAGCAGCGTATTACACTCGAACACCGGGGAGCTGTTTTTT
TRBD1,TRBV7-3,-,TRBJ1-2,CASSFDTTGVGGYTF,TGTGCCAGCAGCTTCGACACCACAGGGGTGGGTGGCTACACCTTC
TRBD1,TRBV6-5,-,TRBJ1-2,CASSSPGQSYGYTF,TGTGCCAGCAGTTCCCCGGGACAGTCCTATGGCTACACCTTC
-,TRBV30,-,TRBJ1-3,CAWSLSGISSGNTIYF,TGTGCCTGGAGTTTGTCAGGCATCAGCTCTGGAAACACCATATATTTT
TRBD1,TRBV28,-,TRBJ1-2,CASIAGGRVYGYTF,TGTGCCAGCATTGCAGGGGGGCGCGTCTATGGCTACACCTTC
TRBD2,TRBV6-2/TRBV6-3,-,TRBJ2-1,CASSSSIAGGTYNEQFF,TGTGCCAGCAGTTCTTCTATAGCGGGGGGGACCTACAATGAGCAGTTCTTC
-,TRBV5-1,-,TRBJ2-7,CASSLEGEQYF,TGCGCCAGCAGCTTGGAGGGAGAGCAGTACTTC
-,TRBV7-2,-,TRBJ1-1,CASSLGAGNTEAFF,TGTGCCAGCAGCTTAGGGGCTGGCAACACTGAAGCTTTCTTT
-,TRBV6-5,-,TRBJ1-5,CASLQNSNQPQHF,TGTGCCAGCTTACAGAATAGCAATCAGCCCCAGCATTTT
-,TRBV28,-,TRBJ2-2,CASSLPLGNTGELFF,TGTGCCAGCAGTTTACCCTTGGGGAACACCGGGGAGCTGTTTTTT
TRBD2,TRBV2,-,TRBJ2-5,CASSGEGRETQYF,TGTGCCAGCAGTGGGGAGGGAAGGGAGACCCAGTACTTC
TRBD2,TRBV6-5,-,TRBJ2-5,CASSYSRGAETQYF,TGTGCCAGCAGTTATTCGCGGGGGGCAGAGACCCAGTACTTC
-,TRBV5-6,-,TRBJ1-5,CASSQIEDRNQPQHF,TGTGCCAGCAGCCAAATCGAGGATAGGAATCAGCCCCAGCATTTT
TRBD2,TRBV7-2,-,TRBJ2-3,CASSLRSGRAQTDTQYF,TGTGCCAGCAGCTTACGAAGCGGGAGGGCGCAGACAGATACGCAGTATTTT
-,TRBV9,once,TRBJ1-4,CASSVTGTNEKLFF,TGTGCCAGCAGCGTAACGGGAACTAATGAAAAACTGTTTTTT
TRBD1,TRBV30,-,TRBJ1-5,CAWSVRGDRKHF,TGTGCCTGGAGTGTACGTGGGGACAGGAAGCATTTT
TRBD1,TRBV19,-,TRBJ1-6,CASRQISGQGNSPLHF,TGTGCCAGTAGGCAGATATCGGGACAGGGGAATTCACCCCTCCACTTT
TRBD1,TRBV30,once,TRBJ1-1,CAWSVPRTGHMNTEAFF,TGTGCCTGGAGTGTCCCTAGGACAGGACACATGAACACTGAAGCTTTCTTT
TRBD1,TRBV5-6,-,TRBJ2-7,CASSVGQENYEQYF,TGTGCCAGCAGCGTGGGACAGGAGAACTACGAGCAGTACTTC